These 13 T cell receptor beta chains were all obtained from the same sample, sequenced in a study of PD-1 blockade in classical Hodgkin lymphoma. Time point indicated: newly diagnosed, previously untreated cHL patient sample. TCRdb's copy holds only in-frame clones and misses some; the assay was immunoSEQ multiplex PCR. The data show about 17,000 clones, roughly 87% seen once. The sequencing sample was made of peripheral blood mononuclear cells (PBMCs). These receptors originate from a human donor with classical Hodgkin lymphoma.

The chain combines TRBV5-5 with TRBJ1-1; TRBD1 aligns across 8 bases. V lost 4 bases, J lost 6 bases, and 11 bases stayed unmatched. CDR1 and CDR2 from the germline V gene are SGHKS and YYEKEE (reference sequence). CDR3 length equals 15 residues. CDR3 DNA sequence: TGTGCCAGCAGCGGACGACAGGGGCTTGAGGCTGAAGCTTTCTTT. Translated, it gives CASSGRQGLEAEAFF.

This sequence joins TRBV20-1 and TRBJ2-7; D gene uncertain. The V gene lost 8 bases and the J gene lost 3 bases, with 11 bases spanning the gap. The CDR3 totals 11 residues. From germline, CDR1 is DFQATT and CDR2 SNEGSKA (reference sequence). CDR3 coding DNA: TGCAGTTCTGTACTCGACTACGAGCAGTACTTC. Encoded protein: CSSVLDYEQYF.

V is TRBV14 and J is TRBJ2-7, with D tentatively TRBD2 (5 bases). CDR1 is SGHDN, CDR2 FVKESK, per germline. The germline V and J ends were trimmed by 0 bases and 4 bases, with 13 bases remaining between them. CDR3 length: 15 amino acids. CDR3 loop: CASSQDGSALYEQYF. The CDR3 DNA sequence: TGTGCCAGCAGCCAAGATGGTAGCGCCCTTTACGAGCAGTACTTC.

This chain links TRBV28 with TRBJ1-5, with D maybe TRBD1 (5 bases). The CDR3 extends over 15 amino acids. V was cut by 6 bases and J by 0 bases, with 12 bases left in between. CDR1 MDHEN and CDR2 SYDVKM come from the germline V gene. The CDR3 sequence is CASRMGGDSNQPQHF. In DNA, the CDR3 is TGTGCCAGCAGGATGGGAGGGGATAGCAATCAGCCCCAGCATTTT.

V gene TRBV5-1 combines with J gene TRBJ2-5; D is undetermined. This CDR3 is 11 amino acids long. Germline lookup yields CDR1 SGHRS and CDR2 YFSETQ. V was cut by 4 bases and J by 3 bases, with 4 bases left in between. This CDR3 reads CASSREETQYF. CDR3 nucleotides: TGCGCCAGCAGCAGGGAAGAGACCCAGTACTTC. The complete variable domain, with remaining parts taken from reference TRBV5-1 and TRBJ2-5, reads KAGVTQTPRYLIKTRGQQVTLSCSPISGHRSVSWYQQTPGQGLQFLFEYFSETQRNKGNFPGRFSGRQFSNSRSEMNVSTLELGDSALYLCASSREETQYFGPGTRLLVL.

This chain links TRBV19 with TRBJ1-2; 11 bases are shared with TRBD1. Germline CDR1 reads LNHDA; CDR2 reads SQIVND (reference sequence). V dropped 6 bases and J dropped 4; count of bases not matched to a gene: 7. The CDR3 consists of 15 residues. This CDR3 reads CASRTRTGGPYGYTF. The DNA for the CDR3 is TGTGCCAGTAGGACCCGGACAGGGGGCCCCTATGGCTACACCTTC.

The chain is built from TRBV28 and TRBJ2-1, with D possibly TRBD1 on 5 matching bases. Deletions cut 2 bases from V and 5 bases from J, with 13 bases between. The CDR3 runs to 15 residues. Germline CDR1 reads MDHEN; CDR2 reads SYDVKM. The CDR3 loop is CASSLNRFVDNEQFF. The CDR3 DNA sequence: TGTGCCAGCAGTTTAAACAGGTTCGTCGACAATGAGCAGTTCTTC.

The CDR3 is CASSLAQETQYF. The DNA for the CDR3 is TGTGCCAGCAGCTTAGCCCAAGAGACCCAGTACTTC. The V gene is TRBV5-6, the J gene TRBJ2-5; no reliable D call. This CDR3 has 12 residues. V was pared by 2 bases and J by 1 base, with 3 bases between. Per germline, CDR1 SGHDT and CDR2 YYEEEE.

The rearrangement links TRBV10-3 to TRBJ2-1; either TRBD1 or TRBD2 may fit D (5 bases each). The ends were cut back, 10 bases at V and 4 bases at J, with 17 bases in the middle. CDR3 size: 14 residues. CDR1 and CDR2 from the germline V gene are ENHRY and SYGVKD. The DNA for the CDR3 is TGTGCCACCCTACACGGGACGGTGTACAATGAGCAGTTCTTC. Its protein product is CATLHGTVYNEQFF.

The chain carries TRBV4-1 and TRBJ1-2; maybe TRBD1 (6 bases). Germline-derived CDR1 and CDR2 are MGHRA and YSYEKL. This CDR3 region has 17 residues. Trimming removed 0 bases from V and 4 bases from J, with 18 bases in between. The CDR3 here is CASSQEGGLLKGYGYTF. The CDR3 DNA reads TGCGCCAGCAGCCAAGAAGGGGGTTTATTGAAGGGCTATGGCTACACCTTC.

The rearrangement links TRBV6-5 to TRBJ2-3; 7 bases fit TRBD1. Trimming removed 6 bases from V and 0 bases from J; junction bases left unmatched: 6. Germline V gene sequence: CDR1 MNHEY, CDR2 SVGAGI. This CDR3 spans 15 amino acids. The CDR3: CASRLDRASTDTQYF. CDR3 bases: TGTGCCAGCAGACTAGACAGGGCGAGCACAGATACGCAGTATTTT.

J is TRBJ2-1 and V is TRBV4-1; maybe TRBD2 (6 bases). Per the germline V gene, CDR1 is MGHRA and CDR2 is YSYEKL. CDR3 length: 15 residues. V dropped 4 bases and J dropped 5 bases, with 15 bases sitting between them. CDR3 in DNA: TGCGCCAGCAGCCCTCTGGGACTCGATAACAATGAGCAGTTCTTC. Its protein is CASSPLGLDNNEQFF.

This clone was seen just once. V usage is TRBV10-3 and J usage is TRBJ2-6, with TRBD1 as a possible D gene (6 bases). The CDR3 spans 14 residues. Germline-derived CDR1 and CDR2 are ENHRY and SYGVKD. Trimming removed 6 bases at V and 2 bases at J, with 8 bases between. The CDR3 loop is CAIRRDTGANVLTF. CDR3 sequence (DNA): TGTGCCATCAGAAGGGACACTGGGGCCAACGTCCTGACTTTC.